The 6 T cell receptor beta chains reported below all come from one sample, sequenced in a study of T cell changes during pregnancy in multiple sclerosis. The assay was immunoSEQ multiplex PCR, and TCRdb's table has in-frame clones only and misses some. The table lists about 59,000 clones, just over 90% of them singletons. The source material was peripheral blood, sampled in the second trimester of pregnancy. These receptors all come from a female donor with multiple sclerosis, enrolled in a pregnancy study.

The chain joins TRBV4-1 to TRBJ1-1; D is perhaps TRBD1 (5 bases). CDR3 length: 15 residues. CDR1 and CDR2 (germline): MGHRA, YSYEKL. V was shortened by 3 bases and J by 5 bases, with 16 bases between the two germline ends. The CDR3 sequence: CASSHSGGRWTEAFF. Written as DNA, the CDR3 is TGCGCCAGCAGCCACTCCGGGGGAAGGTGGACTGAAGCTTTCTTT.

This chain joins TRBV18 and TRBJ2-5, with unresolved D. The CDR3 is 11 amino acids. Trimming left V 3 bases short and J 4 bases short, with 3 bases between. Germline assignment: CDR1 KGHSH and CDR2 LQKENI. CDR3 amino acids: CASSPSETQYF. The CDR3 DNA is TGTGCCAGCTCACCCTCAGAGACCCAGTACTTC. The full variable domain, in which reference TRBV18 and TRBJ2-5 provide the parts outside the CDR3, is NAGVMQNPRHLVRRRGQEARLRCSPMKGHSHVYWYRQLPEEGLKFMVYLQKENIIDESGMPKERFSAEFPKEGPSILRIQQVVRGDSAAYFCASSPSETQYFGPGTRLLVL.

The chain is built from TRBV6-6 and TRBJ2-5; D may be TRBD2 (5 bases). The germline V and J ends were trimmed by 6 bases and 5 bases, with 22 bases remaining between them. Germline V gives CDR1 MNHNY, CDR2 SVGAGI (reference sequence). The CDR3 covers 16 residues. In DNA, the CDR3 is TGTGCCAGCAGCCCCTCGATTCCCAGAGGGCGTGAGACCCAGTACTTC. Translating it yields CASSPSIPRGRETQYF.

The chain employs TRBV30 and TRBJ1-3; the match to TRBD1 covers 8 bases. This CDR3 region has 16 residues. The V gene's germline CDR1 is GTSNPN and CDR2 SVGIG (reference sequence). J lost 1 base, V lost 0 bases, and 5 bases had no gene match. CDR3 sequence: CAWSVSRTGSGNTIYF. Here the CDR3 DNA reads TGTGCCTGGAGTGTATCGCGGACAGGGTCTGGAAACACCATATATTTT.

The chain recombines TRBV28 with TRBJ1-2; D may be TRBD1 (6 bases). Trimming cost V 6 bases and J 3 bases, with 29 bases left between them. The CDR3 consists of 19 residues. Germline-derived CDR1 and CDR2 are MDHEN and SYDVKM. CDR3 DNA: TGTGCCAGCAGCCCCCTCGCCCACGCCACAGGGATCGGGGACTATGGCTACACCTTC. It encodes CASSPLAHATGIGDYGYTF.

V and J are TRBV2 and TRBJ1-1; D ambiguous. The CDR3 length is 13 residues. CDR1 is SNHLY, CDR2 FYNNEI, per germline. The V end lost 4 bases, the J end lost 2 bases, and 8 bases lay between the germline ends. The CDR3 loop is CASSVGSNTEAFF. The CDR3 DNA reads TGTGCCAGCAGTGTGGGCAGCAACACTGAAGCTTTCTTT.